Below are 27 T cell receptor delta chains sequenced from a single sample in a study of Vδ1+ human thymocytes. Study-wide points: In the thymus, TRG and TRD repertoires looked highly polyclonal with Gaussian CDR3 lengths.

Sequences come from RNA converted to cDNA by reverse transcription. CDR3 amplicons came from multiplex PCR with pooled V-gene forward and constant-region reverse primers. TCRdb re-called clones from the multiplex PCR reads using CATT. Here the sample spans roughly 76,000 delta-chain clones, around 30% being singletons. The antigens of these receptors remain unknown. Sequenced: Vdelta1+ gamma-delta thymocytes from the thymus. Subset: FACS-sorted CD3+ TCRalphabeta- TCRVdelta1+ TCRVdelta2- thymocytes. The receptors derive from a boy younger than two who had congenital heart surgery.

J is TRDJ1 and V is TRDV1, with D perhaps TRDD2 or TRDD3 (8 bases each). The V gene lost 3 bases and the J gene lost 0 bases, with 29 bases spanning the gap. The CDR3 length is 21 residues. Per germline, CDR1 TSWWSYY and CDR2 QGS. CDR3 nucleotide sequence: TGTGCTCTTGGGGATGCCTTCCTAAAACTGGGGGCGCTTAGGTACACCGATAAACTCATCTTT. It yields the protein CALGDAFLKLGALRYTDKLIF.

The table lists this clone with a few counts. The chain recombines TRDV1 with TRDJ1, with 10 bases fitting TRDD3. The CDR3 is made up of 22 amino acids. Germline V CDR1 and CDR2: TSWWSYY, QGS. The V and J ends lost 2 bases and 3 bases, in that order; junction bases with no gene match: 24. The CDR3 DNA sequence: TGTGCTCTTGGGGAATCTCACCTCCTACCCTCCCCTTACTGGGGGATCCCCGATAAACTCATCTTT. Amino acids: CALGESHLLPSPYWGIPDKLIF.

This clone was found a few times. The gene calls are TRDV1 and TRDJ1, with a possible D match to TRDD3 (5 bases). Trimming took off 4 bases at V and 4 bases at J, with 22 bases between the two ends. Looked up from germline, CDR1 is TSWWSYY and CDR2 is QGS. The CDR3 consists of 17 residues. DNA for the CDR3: TGTGCTCTTGGGGGCGGGCTGGGAGATTCACCGAACGATAAACTCATCTTT. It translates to CALGGGLGDSPNDKLIF.

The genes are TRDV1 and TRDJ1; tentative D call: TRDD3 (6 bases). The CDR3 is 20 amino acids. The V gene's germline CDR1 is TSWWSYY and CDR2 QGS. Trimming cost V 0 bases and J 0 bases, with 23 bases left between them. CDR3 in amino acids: CALGELPRVLGSSYTDKLIF. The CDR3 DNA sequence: TGTGCTCTTGGGGAACTCCCGAGGGTACTGGGATCAAGTTACACCGATAAACTCATCTTT.

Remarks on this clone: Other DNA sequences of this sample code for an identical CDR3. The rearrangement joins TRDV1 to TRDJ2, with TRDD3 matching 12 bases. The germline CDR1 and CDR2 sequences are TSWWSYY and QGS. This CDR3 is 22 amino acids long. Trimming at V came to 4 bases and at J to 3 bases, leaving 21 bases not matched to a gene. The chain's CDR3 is CALGAWAMLGDTLGSVTAQLFF. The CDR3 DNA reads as TGTGCTCTTGGGGCCTGGGCCATGCTGGGGGATACGCTAGGATCCGTGACAGCACAACTCTTCTTT.

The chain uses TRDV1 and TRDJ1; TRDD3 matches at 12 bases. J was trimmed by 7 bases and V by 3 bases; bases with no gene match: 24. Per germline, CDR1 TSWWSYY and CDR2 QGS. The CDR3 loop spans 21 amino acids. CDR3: CALGDKFPTGTGGYFGRKLIF. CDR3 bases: TGTGCTCTTGGGGACAAGTTCCCCACCGGCACTGGGGGATACTTCGGGCGTAAACTCATCTTT.

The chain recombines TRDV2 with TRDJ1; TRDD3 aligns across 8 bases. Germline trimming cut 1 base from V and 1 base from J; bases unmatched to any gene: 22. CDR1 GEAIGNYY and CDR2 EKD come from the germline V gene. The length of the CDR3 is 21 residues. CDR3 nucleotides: TGTGCCTGTGACACGATTCTTCCGTCCTACGGGGATACTACCCTCACCGATAAACTCATCTTT. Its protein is CACDTILPSYGDTTLTDKLIF.

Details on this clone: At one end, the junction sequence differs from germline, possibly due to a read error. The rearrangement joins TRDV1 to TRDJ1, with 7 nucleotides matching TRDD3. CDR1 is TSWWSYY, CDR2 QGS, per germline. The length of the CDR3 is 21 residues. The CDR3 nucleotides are TGTGCTCGTGGGGAAGGGGGCTTCCCCACTGGGGCCGCCCGAAGGACCGATAAACTCATCTTT. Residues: CARGEGGFPTGAARRTDKLIF.

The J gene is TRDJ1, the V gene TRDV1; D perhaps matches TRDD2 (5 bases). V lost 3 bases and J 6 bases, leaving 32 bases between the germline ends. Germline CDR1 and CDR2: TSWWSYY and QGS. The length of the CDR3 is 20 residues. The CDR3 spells CALGEPVIEPGPIDLYKLIF. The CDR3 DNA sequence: TGTGCTCTTGGGGAGCCCGTTATCGAGCCCGGTCCTATAGACCTTTATAAACTCATCTTT.

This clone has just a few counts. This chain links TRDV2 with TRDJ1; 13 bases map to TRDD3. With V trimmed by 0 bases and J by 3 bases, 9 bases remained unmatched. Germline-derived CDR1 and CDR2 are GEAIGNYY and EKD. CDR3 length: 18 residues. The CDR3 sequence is CACDTGTGGYAGPDKLIF. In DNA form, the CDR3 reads TGTGCCTGTGACACCGGTACTGGGGGATACGCGGGACCCGATAAACTCATCTTT.

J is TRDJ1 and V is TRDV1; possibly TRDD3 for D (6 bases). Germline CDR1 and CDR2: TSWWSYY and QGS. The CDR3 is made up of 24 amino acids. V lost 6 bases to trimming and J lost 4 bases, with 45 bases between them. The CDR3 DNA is TGTGCTCTTGGTAACTCGGGCAGTAGATTAAGCTGCCGGGGATCCGGGTGCGGGTGCGATAAACTCATCTTT. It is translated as CALGNSGSRLSCRGSGCGCDKLIF.

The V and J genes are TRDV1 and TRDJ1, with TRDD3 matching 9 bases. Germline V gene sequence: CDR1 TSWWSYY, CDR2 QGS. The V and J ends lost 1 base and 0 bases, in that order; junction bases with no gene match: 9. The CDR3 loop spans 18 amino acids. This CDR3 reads CALGERYPPGGYTDKLIF. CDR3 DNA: TGTGCTCTTGGGGAACGGTACCCTCCTGGGGGATACACCGATAAACTCATCTTT.

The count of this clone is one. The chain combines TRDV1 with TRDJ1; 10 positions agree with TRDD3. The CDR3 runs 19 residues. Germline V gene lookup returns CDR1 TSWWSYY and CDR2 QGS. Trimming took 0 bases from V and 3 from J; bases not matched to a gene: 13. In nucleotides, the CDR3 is TGTGCTCTTGGGGAACTCCGGGGGGTTTGGGGGATACCTGCCGATAAACTCATCTTT. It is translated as CALGELRGVWGIPADKLIF.

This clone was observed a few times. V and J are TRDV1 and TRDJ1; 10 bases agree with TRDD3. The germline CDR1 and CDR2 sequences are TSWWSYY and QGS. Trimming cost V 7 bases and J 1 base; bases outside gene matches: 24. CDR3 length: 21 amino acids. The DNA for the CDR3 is TGTGCTCTTGTCCCCACCTTCCTGGCACTGGGGGATTATAGATGCACCGATAAACTCATCTTT. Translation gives CALVPTFLALGDYRCTDKLIF.

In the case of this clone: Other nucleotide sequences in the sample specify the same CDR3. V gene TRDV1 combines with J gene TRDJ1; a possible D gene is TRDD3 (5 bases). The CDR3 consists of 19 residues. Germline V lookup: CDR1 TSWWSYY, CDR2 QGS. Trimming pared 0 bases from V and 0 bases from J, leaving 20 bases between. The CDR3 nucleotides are TGTGCTCTTGGGGAACTTGGTCCACGAGGATATTCGTACACCGATAAACTCATCTTT. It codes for CALGELGPRGYSYTDKLIF.

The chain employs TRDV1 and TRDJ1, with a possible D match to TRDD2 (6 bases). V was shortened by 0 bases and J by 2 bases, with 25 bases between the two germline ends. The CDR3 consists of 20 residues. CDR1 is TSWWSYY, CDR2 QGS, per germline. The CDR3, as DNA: TGTGCTCTTGGGGAACTTTCCTATAAGGAACGCGGGGACGGGACCGATAAACTCATCTTT. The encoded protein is CALGELSYKERGDGTDKLIF.

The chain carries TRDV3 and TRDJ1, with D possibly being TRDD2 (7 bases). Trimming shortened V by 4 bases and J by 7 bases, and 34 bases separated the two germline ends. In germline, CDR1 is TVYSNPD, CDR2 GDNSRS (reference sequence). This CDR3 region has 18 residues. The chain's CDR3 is CASEIPTPIVSGGLKLIF. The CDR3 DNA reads TGTGCCTCGGAAATTCCTACCCCAATCGTCAGTGGGGGGCTTAAACTCATCTTT.

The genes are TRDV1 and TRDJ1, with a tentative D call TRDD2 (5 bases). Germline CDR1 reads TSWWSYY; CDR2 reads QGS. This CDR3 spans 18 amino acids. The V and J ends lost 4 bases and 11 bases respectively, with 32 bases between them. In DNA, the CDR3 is TGTGCTCTTGGGGCCAGGCCTACCCGGTGGGTGAGGGGCCGTAAGCTCATCTTT. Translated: CALGARPTRWVRGRKLIF.

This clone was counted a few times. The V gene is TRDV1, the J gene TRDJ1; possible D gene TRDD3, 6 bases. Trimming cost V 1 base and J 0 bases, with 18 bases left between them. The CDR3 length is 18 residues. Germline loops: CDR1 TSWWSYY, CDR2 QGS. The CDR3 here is CALGEHPTRDMYTDKLIF. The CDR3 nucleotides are TGTGCTCTTGGGGAACATCCCACTAGGGATATGTACACCGATAAACTCATCTTT.

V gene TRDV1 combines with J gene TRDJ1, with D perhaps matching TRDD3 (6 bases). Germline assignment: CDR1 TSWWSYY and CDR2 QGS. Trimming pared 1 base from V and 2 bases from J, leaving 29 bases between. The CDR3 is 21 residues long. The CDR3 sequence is CALGEPIFGGAVLGPTDKLIF. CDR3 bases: TGTGCTCTTGGGGAACCCATCTTTGGCGGTGCCGTACTGGGTCCTACCGATAAACTCATCTTT.

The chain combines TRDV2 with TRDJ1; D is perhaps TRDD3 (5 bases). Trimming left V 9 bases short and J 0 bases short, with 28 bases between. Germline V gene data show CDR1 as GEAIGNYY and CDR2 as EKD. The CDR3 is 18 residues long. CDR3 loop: CATIWRWVIPPYTDKLIF. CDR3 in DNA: TGTGCCACCATCTGGCGCTGGGTGATCCCCCCGTACACCGATAAACTCATCTTT.

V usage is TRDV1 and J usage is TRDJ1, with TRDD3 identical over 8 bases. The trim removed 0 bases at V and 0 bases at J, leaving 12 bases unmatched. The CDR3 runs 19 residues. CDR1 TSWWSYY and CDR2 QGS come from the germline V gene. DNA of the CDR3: TGTGCTCTTGGGGAACTAAAGGCCTTTATACTGGGGGACACCGATAAACTCATCTTT. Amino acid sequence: CALGELKAFILGDTDKLIF.

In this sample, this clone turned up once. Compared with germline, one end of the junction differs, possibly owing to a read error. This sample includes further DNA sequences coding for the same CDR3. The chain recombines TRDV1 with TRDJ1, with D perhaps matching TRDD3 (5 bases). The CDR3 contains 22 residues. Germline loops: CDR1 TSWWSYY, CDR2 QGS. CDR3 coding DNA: TGTGCTCTTGGGGATTTAGCCGCTACGTCGATACTCTGGGTAATAAACACCGACAAACTCATCTTT. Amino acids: CALGDLAATSILWVINTDKLIF.

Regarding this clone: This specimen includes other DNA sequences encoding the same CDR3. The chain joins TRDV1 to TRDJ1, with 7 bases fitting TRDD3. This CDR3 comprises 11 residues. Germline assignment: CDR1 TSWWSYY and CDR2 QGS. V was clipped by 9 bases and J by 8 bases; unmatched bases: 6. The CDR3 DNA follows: TGTGCTCTCCTCGGGGGATTGAAACTCATCTTT. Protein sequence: CALLGGLKLIF.

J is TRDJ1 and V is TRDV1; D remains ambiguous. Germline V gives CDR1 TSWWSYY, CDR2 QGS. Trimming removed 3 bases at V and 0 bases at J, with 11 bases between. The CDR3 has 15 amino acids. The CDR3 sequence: CALGEKRSYTDKLIF. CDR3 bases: TGTGCTCTTGGGGAGAAGCGGAGCTACACCGATAAACTCATCTTT.

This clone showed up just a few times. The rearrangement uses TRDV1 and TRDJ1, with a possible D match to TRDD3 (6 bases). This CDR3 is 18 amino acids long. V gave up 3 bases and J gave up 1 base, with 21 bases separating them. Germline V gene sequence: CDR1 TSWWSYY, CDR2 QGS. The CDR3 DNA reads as TGTGCTCTTGGGGAGCTCGAACCCTCCGTCTGGGGCACCGATAAACTCATCTTT. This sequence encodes CALGELEPSVWGTDKLIF.

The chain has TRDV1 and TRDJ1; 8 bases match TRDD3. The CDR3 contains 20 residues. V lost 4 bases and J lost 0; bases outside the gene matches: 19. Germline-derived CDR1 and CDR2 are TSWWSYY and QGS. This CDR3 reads CALGGTGSEGQLGDTDKLIF. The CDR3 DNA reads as TGTGCTCTTGGGGGTACGGGGTCCGAGGGCCAACTGGGGGACACCGATAAACTCATCTTT.